This TCR beta chain emerged from a study of shared clonotypes between healthy human individuals. For the study at large: Each donor contributed plates that comprised three CD4 naive, three CD4 memory, two CD8 naive and one CD8 memory.

The CDR3 totals 15 residues. The V end was cut by 0 bases, the J end by 4 bases, with 12 bases between. In germline, CDR1 is MNHEY, CDR2 SVGAGI. Profiling relied on immunoSEQ multiplex PCR, and the TCRdb table lists in-frame clones only, not all of them. The sample carries approximately 640,000 clones, roughly 87% recorded once. Overall study findings and caveats: There were few donors, and this limited the genetic and exposure-history diversity represented. It was observed that 5% to 6.5% of naive CD4 clonotypes were shared across a handful of donors.

As concerns this clone: What it recognizes is unknown.

The sample consisted of memory CD8+ T cells from PBMCs. The sample's subset: CD45RO+ cells pooled with CCR7-negative TemRA cells. This clonotype was sampled from a man between 18 and 35 years old in good health. Some clones in this sample may be carry-over from other donors' samples. The chain employs TRBV6-5 and TRBJ2-5; tentative D call: TRBD1 (6 bases). The CDR3 is CASSYSLSTGETQYF. CDR3 DNA: TGTGCCAGCAGTTACTCTCTCTCGACAGGAGAGACCCAGTACTTC.